One and the same sample provided the 20 T cell receptor beta chains below, sequenced in a study of T cell responses to AZD1222 COVID-19 vaccine. Libraries were prepared by immunoSEQ multiplex PCR; TCRdb keeps only in-frame clonotypes and omits some of them. In the table there are roughly 150,000 clones, about 93% of which are singletons. The starting material was peripheral blood, obtained on day 0 of AZD1222 vaccination. Source of these receptors: an adult in good health.

This chain links TRBV6-4 with TRBJ2-3; D remains unclear. The V gene's germline CDR1 is MRHNA and CDR2 SNTAGT. V was trimmed by 6 bases and J by 3 bases, leaving 13 bases between them. The CDR3 spans 14 residues. The DNA for the CDR3 is TGTGCCAGCAGCCGCCGTGCCGGGACAGATACGCAGTATTTT. Amino acid sequence: CASSRRAGTDTQYF.

The chain combines TRBV9 with TRBJ1-2; D possibly corresponds to TRBD1 (5 bases). Germline assignment: CDR1 SGDLS and CDR2 YYNGEE. CDR3 length equals 14 residues. The V gene lost 0 bases and the J gene lost 7 bases, with 13 bases spanning the gap. The CDR3 DNA sequence: TGTGCCAGCAGCGTAGCTTACGGGGACGGTGGCTACACCTTC. Its protein product is CASSVAYGDGGYTF.

The chain links TRBV9 to TRBJ2-1, with 9 bases matching TRBD2. Germline loops: CDR1 SGDLS, CDR2 YYNGEE. The CDR3 contains 16 residues. V dropped 4 bases and J dropped 4; count of bases not matched to a gene: 9. CDR3: CASSPLGSGGYNEQFF. DNA of the CDR3: TGTGCCAGCAGCCCCCTGGGTAGCGGGGGATACAATGAGCAGTTCTTC.

The chain employs TRBV3-1 (or the pseudogene TRBV3-2) and TRBJ2-7; perhaps TRBD2 as D (6 bases). The germline V gene has CDR1 LGHDT and CDR2 YNNKEL (reference sequence). This CDR3 comprises 14 residues. Trimming left V 1 base short and J 4 bases short, with 11 bases between. The CDR3 is CASSQGGILYEQYF. The CDR3 nucleotides are TGTGCCAGCAGCCAAGGCGGGATACTTTACGAGCAGTACTTC.

The gene calls are TRBV7-9 and TRBJ2-5, with 10 bases identical to TRBD2. Germline CDR1 SEHNR, CDR2 FQNEAQ (reference sequence). V was clipped by 4 bases and J by 1 base; unmatched bases: 3. The CDR3 is 15 residues long. In nucleotides, the CDR3 is TGTGCCAGCAGCTCGGGACTAGCGATCCAAGAGACCCAGTACTTC. Translating gives CASSSGLAIQETQYF. Supplemented by reference TRBV7-9 and TRBJ2-5, the full variable domain reads DTGVSQNPRHKITKRGQNVTFRCDPISEHNRLYWYRQTLGQGPEFLTYFQNEAQLEKSRLLSDRFSAERPKGSFSTLEIQRTEQGDSAMYLCASSSGLAIQETQYFGPGTRLLVL.

V gene TRBV11-2 combines with J gene TRBJ2-7; possibly TRBD1 for D (6 bases). The CDR3 totals 13 residues. The V gene lost 3 bases and the J gene lost 7 bases, with 13 bases spanning the gap. Germline V lookup: CDR1 SGHAT, CDR2 FQNNGV. The CDR3 sequence: CASSFDRPEEQYF. CDR3 DNA sequence: TGTGCCAGCAGCTTCGACAGGCCGGAGGAGCAGTACTTC. Complete variable domain (other parts from reference TRBV11-2 and TRBJ2-7): EAGVAQSPRYKIIEKRQSVAFWCNPISGHATLYWYQQILGQGPKLLIQFQNNGVVDDSQLPKDRFSAERLKGVDSTLKIQPAKLEDSAVYLCASSFDRPEEQYFGPGTRLTVT.

This chain joins TRBV4-2 and TRBJ2-1, with D unclear. The V end lost 5 bases, the J end lost 7 bases, and 12 bases lay between the germline ends. The V gene's germline CDR1 is LGHNA and CDR2 YNFKEQ. The CDR3 is 13 amino acids. The DNA for the CDR3 is TGTGCCAGCAGCACGGTCCCTGAGAATGAGCAGTTCTTC. Translated: CASSTVPENEQFF.

DNA for the CDR3: TGCAGCGTTACCCCCGTAGCGGACTACGAGCAGTACTTC. Its protein product is CSVTPVADYEQYF. The chain combines TRBV29-1 with TRBJ2-7; D may be TRBD2 (6 bases). CDR3 length: 13 residues. Trimming stripped 5 bases from V and 3 bases from J, with 14 bases between. The germline gives CDR1 SQVTM, CDR2 ANQGSEA.

This chain connects TRBV29-1 to TRBJ2-3; no clear D gene. Germline V gives CDR1 SQVTM, CDR2 ANQGSEA. The CDR3 is 12 residues long. Trimming removed 2 bases at V and 3 bases at J, with 6 bases between. CDR3 loop: CSVEPVTDTQYF. Here the CDR3 DNA reads TGCAGCGTTGAACCTGTAACAGATACGCAGTATTTT.

The chain has TRBV7-9 and TRBJ1-3; 8 bases align to TRBD1. The CDR3 runs 18 residues. With V trimmed by 5 bases and J by 0 bases, 12 bases remained unmatched. Looked up from germline, CDR1 is SEHNR and CDR2 is FQNEAQ (reference sequence). The CDR3 region has the DNA TGTGCCAGCAGCGCCCCCGGGACAGGCCCCTTCTCTGGAAACACCATATATTTT. It translates to CASSAPGTGPFSGNTIYF.

CDR3 DNA: TGTGCCAGCAGCCAGGGCCCCGGGGGAGACACCATATATTTT. Translating it yields CASSQGPGGDTIYF. This rearrangement joins TRBV6-6 to TRBJ1-3; D might be TRBD1 (5 bases). Deletions cut 6 bases from V and 8 bases from J, with 17 bases between. This CDR3 comprises 14 residues. Germline lookup yields CDR1 MNHNY and CDR2 SVGAGI (reference sequence).

This rearrangement joins TRBV5-5 to TRBJ2-5; no definite D call. The CDR3 is made up of 14 amino acids. Per the germline V gene, CDR1 is SGHKS and CDR2 is YYEKEE (reference sequence). V was trimmed by 0 bases and J by 1 base, leaving 7 bases between them. The CDR3 sequence: CASSLANTQETQYF. CDR3 in DNA: TGTGCCAGCAGCTTGGCCAACACCCAAGAGACCCAGTACTTC.

J is TRBJ2-7 and V is TRBV10-1, with 8 bases matching TRBD2. The CDR3 covers 15 residues. Germline CDR1 and CDR2: WNHNN and SYGVQD (reference sequence). With 3 bases clipped from V and 5 bases from J, the junction kept 9 bases outside the gene matches. The CDR3 loop is CASSDSGTRVDEQYF. Written as DNA, the CDR3 is TGCGCCAGCAGTGATTCCGGGACTAGGGTTGACGAGCAGTACTTC.

The count of this clone is one. CDR3 residues: CASSEGIGLAGQDEQFF. CDR3 bases: TGTGCCAGCAGCGAGGGGATAGGGCTAGCGGGACAGGATGAGCAGTTCTTC. The chain couples TRBV9 to TRBJ2-1, with D maybe TRBD2 (9 bases). CDR3 length: 17 amino acids. V was trimmed by 3 bases and J by 8 bases, leaving 24 bases between them. Germline-derived CDR1 and CDR2 are SGDLS and YYNGEE.

This rearrangement joins TRBV28 to TRBJ1-2; D not resolved. Looked up from germline, CDR1 is MDHEN and CDR2 is SYDVKM. This CDR3 comprises 14 residues. V was clipped by 5 bases and J by 2 bases, with 12 bases between them. CDR3 coding DNA: TGTGCCAGCAGTCCCGCGGGGTGGAACTATGGCTACACCTTC. Its protein is CASSPAGWNYGYTF.

The genes are TRBV6-5 and TRBJ1-1; D might be TRBD1 (5 bases). This CDR3 is built from 15 residues. Between the trimmed V and J ends, which lost 6 bases and 6 bases, there was a span of 20 bases. Germline V CDR1 and CDR2: MNHEY, SVGAGI. The CDR3 nucleotides read TGTGCCAGCAGCCCCCGAGGGCAGGGAGGCGCTGAAGCTTTCTTT. It encodes CASSPRGQGGAEAFF.

This clone was seen a single time. This rearrangement joins TRBV11-2 to TRBJ2-7; tentatively, D is TRBD1 (6 bases). Deletions cut 0 bases from V and 4 bases from J, with 10 bases between. This CDR3 has 14 amino acids. Germline V lookup: CDR1 SGHAT, CDR2 FQNNGV. CDR3: CASSLDRGQYEQYF. The CDR3 DNA reads as TGTGCCAGCAGCTTAGACAGGGGTCAATACGAGCAGTACTTC.

Comment on this clone: The identical CDR3 is also encoded by other nucleotide sequences in the sample. This chain joins TRBV5-1 and TRBJ2-7; the D gene is possibly TRBD2 (6 bases). Germline V lookup: CDR1 SGHRS, CDR2 YFSETQ. The CDR3 consists of 14 residues. Trimming removed 0 bases from V and 2 bases from J, with 9 bases in between. The CDR3 spells CASSLVGGTYEQYF. The CDR3 coding sequence is TGCGCCAGCAGCTTGGTGGGCGGGACCTACGAGCAGTACTTC. Together with reference TRBV5-1 and TRBJ2-7, the CDR3 gives the full variable domain: KAGVTQTPRYLIKTRGQQVTLSCSPISGHRSVSWYQQTPGQGLQFLFEYFSETQRNKGNFPGRFSGRQFSNSRSEMNVSTLELGDSALYLCASSLVGGTYEQYFGPGTRLTVT.

This sequence joins TRBV30 and TRBJ2-7; tentative D call: TRBD1 (5 bases). Per the germline V gene, CDR1 is GTSNPN and CDR2 is SVGIG (reference sequence). CDR3 length equals 13 residues. Trimming pared 1 base from V and 2 bases from J, leaving 9 bases between. In DNA, the CDR3 is TGTGCCTGGAGTGCCCCAGGGACCTACGAGCAGTACTTC. Translation gives CAWSAPGTYEQYF. Based on the CDR3 plus reference TRBV30 and TRBJ2-7, the full variable domain is SQTIHQWPATLVQPVGSPLSLECTVEGTSNPNLYWYRQAAGRGLQLLFYSVGIGQISSEVPQNLSASRPQDRQFILSSKKLLLSDSGFYLCAWSAPGTYEQYFGPGTRLTVT.

The chain carries TRBV19 and TRBJ1-2, with 11 bases lining up with TRBD1. Losses at the gene ends were 3 bases for V and 7 bases for J; bases not matched to a gene: 1. This CDR3 is built from 13 residues. Germline lookup yields CDR1 LNHDA and CDR2 SQIVND (reference sequence). This CDR3 reads CASSIGTGGGYTF. Here the CDR3 DNA reads TGTGCCAGTAGTATCGGGACAGGGGGTGGCTACACCTTC.